Listed below are T cell receptor beta chains from one sample, sequenced in a study of blood T cell repertoires in COVID-19. The assay was immunoSEQ multiplex PCR, and TCRdb's table has in-frame clones only and misses some. The table has 180,000 or so clones, around 76% seen once. The sequenced sample was peripheral blood. These receptors were collected from a woman aged 65 to 85 with acute or convalescent COVID-19. CDR3s include the opening cysteine and the closing phenylalanine or tryptophan. The order of the fields is V gene, J gene, D gene, clone size, CDR3 protein, CDR3 DNA. The D gene is left open where the match is weak. The size entry is marked missing in some rows and otherwise reads once, few, many or a size class.

>TRBV15|TRBJ1-1|.|.
CATSPGRTRETEAFF
TGTGCCACCAGCCCAGGGAGAACGCGGGAAACTGAAGCTTTCTTT
>TRBV6-5|TRBJ2-2|.|few
CASSYGGNTGELFF
TGTGCCAGCAGTTACGGCGGGAACACCGGGGAGCTGTTTTTT
>TRBV28|TRBJ2-1|.|.
CASSPRGPGEQFF
TGTGCCAGCAGTCCCAGGGGTCCGGGGGAGCAGTTCTTC
>TRBV30|TRBJ2-5|.|.
CAWSAGGTPRFAQYF
TGTGCCTGGAGTGCGGGCGGGACCCCCAGGTTCGCCCAGTACTTC
>TRBV7-9|TRBJ1-5|TRBD1|once
CASSLDRGANQPQHF
TGTGCCAGCAGCTTAGACAGGGGGGCCAATCAGCCCCAGCATTTT
>TRBV19|TRBJ2-5|TRBD2|.
CASSMTSGSRWETQYF
TGTGCCAGTAGTATGACTAGCGGGAGTAGGTGGGAGACCCAGTACTTC
>TRBV6-2/TRBV6-3|TRBJ1-2|.|.
CASSYPQNRVARREGYTF
TGTGCCAGCAGTTACCCTCAAAATCGTGTTGCAAGGAGGGAAGGCTACACCTTC
>TRBV7-9|TRBJ2-7|.|.
CASSLGGVYEQYF
TGTGCCAGCAGCTTAGGGGGCGTCTACGAGCAGTACTTC
>TRBV7-8|TRBJ2-1|.|once
CASSLEEGSSYNEQFF
TGTGCCAGCAGCTTAGAGGAGGGGAGCTCCTACAATGAGCAGTTCTTC
>TRBV3-1/TRBV3-2|TRBJ2-7|TRBD2|.
CASSQVLGLAGAEQYF
TGTGCCAGCAGCCAAGTCTTAGGACTAGCGGGAGCCGAGCAGTACTTC
>TRBV28|TRBJ1-1|.|.
CASSFRDMNTEAFF
TGTGCCAGCAGTTTCAGGGACATGAACACTGAAGCTTTCTTT
>TRBV5-1|TRBJ2-1|.|once
CASSEGTYNEQFF
TGCGCCAGCAGCGAGGGTACGTACAATGAGCAGTTCTTC
>TRBV7-8|TRBJ2-3|.|.
CASSLVGTQDTQYF
TGTGCCAGCAGCTTAGTCGGGACACAAGATACGCAGTATTTT
>TRBV19|TRBJ2-5|.|.
CASSMRLAESQETQYF
TGTGCCAGTAGTATGAGATTAGCGGAGTCCCAAGAGACCCAGTACTTC
>TRBV6-5|TRBJ1-5|TRBD1|.
CASSYSGTGNNQPQHF
TGTGCCAGCAGTTACTCCGGGACAGGGAACAATCAGCCCCAGCATTTT
>TRBV7-9|TRBJ2-7|.|few
CASSLVFSPPLF
TGTGCCAGCAGCTTAGTTTTTAGTCCGCCGCTCTTC
>TRBV19|TRBJ1-2|.|.
CASSSTTGYGYTF
TGTGCCAGTAGTAGCACCACAGGGTATGGCTACACCTTC
>TRBV5-5|TRBJ1-1|TRBD1|.
CASSKTGGNTEAFF
TGTGCCAGCAGCAAGACAGGGGGCAACACTGAAGCTTTCTTT
>TRBV18|TRBJ2-2|.|.
CASSPGRGTGELFF
TGTGCCAGCTCACCGGGCCGGGGGACCGGGGAGCTGTTTTTT
>TRBV19|TRBJ1-1|.|few
CASSGDRRYTEAFF
TGTGCCAGTAGTGGAGACAGGAGGTACACTGAAGCTTTCTTT
>TRBV29-1|TRBJ1-4|TRBD1|few
CSVETGMNEKLFF
TGCAGCGTCGAGACAGGGATGAATGAAAAACTGTTTTTT
>TRBV29-1|TRBJ1-2|.|.
CSVEDPGNSYYGYTF
TGCAGCGTTGAAGATCCCGGGAATTCCTACTATGGCTACACCTTC
>TRBV7-2|TRBJ1-1|TRBD1|.
CASSSGTVTEAFF
TGTGCCAGCAGCTCAGGGACAGTCACTGAAGCTTTCTTT
>TRBV7-8|TRBJ1-6|.|.
CASSLGQAITNSPLHF
TGTGCCAGCAGCTTAGGACAGGCAATTACCAATTCACCCCTCCACTTT
>TRBV5-4|TRBJ1-2|TRBD1|.
CASSLPGQEYGYTF
TGTGCCAGCAGCCTACCGGGACAGGAGTATGGCTACACCTTC
>TRBV5-1|TRBJ1-6|.|.
CASSWDVGGISPLHF
TGCGCCAGCAGCTGGGACGTGGGGGGTATTTCACCCCTCCACTTT
>TRBV3-1/TRBV3-2|TRBJ1-1|.|.
CASSLFTSNTEAFF
TGTGCCAGCAGCCTTTTCACTTCGAACACTGAAGCTTTCTTT
>TRBV4-3|TRBJ2-6|TRBD1|.
CASSHKWRGTGISGANVLTF
TGCGCCAGCAGCCACAAGTGGAGGGGGACAGGGATCTCTGGGGCCAACGTCCTGACTTTC
>TRBV28|TRBJ2-7|TRBD1|.
CASSSPLSGQAYEQYF
TGTGCCAGCAGTTCGCCACTATCGGGACAGGCCTACGAGCAGTACTTC
>TRBV6-5|TRBJ1-5|.|.
CASSIGEAQHF
TGTGCCAGCAGTATTGGGGAGGCCCAGCATTTT
>TRBV28|TRBJ1-2|.|once
CASSFRARGYGYTF
TGTGCCAGCAGTTTCCGGGCTAGGGGGTATGGCTACACCTTC
>TRBV27|TRBJ2-1|TRBD2|.
CASSLVITGGSEVSEQFF
TGTGCCAGCAGTTTGGTGATAACGGGGGGTTCCGAGGTTAGTGAGCAGTTCTTC
>TRBV27|TRBJ2-7|TRBD1|.
CASSSAGTGSYEQYF
TGTGCCAGCAGTTCGGCCGGGACAGGGTCCTACGAGCAGTACTTC
>TRBV9|TRBJ1-5|.|few
CASSVDREQPQHF
TGTGCCAGCAGCGTAGATCGGGAACAGCCCCAGCATTTT
>TRBV20-1|TRBJ2-1|TRBD2|.
CSASGGKGLAGGPYNEQFF
TGCAGTGCTAGTGGCGGGAAGGGCCTAGCGGGGGGGCCCTACAATGAGCAGTTCTTC
>TRBV20-1|TRBJ1-2|.|.
CSASSAGEGYTF
TGCAGTGCTAGTTCGGCAGGGGAAGGCTACACCTTC
>TRBV6-5|TRBJ2-7|.|few
CASSDSRVEQYF
TGTGCCAGCAGTGACTCAAGAGTGGAGCAGTACTTC
>TRBV15|TRBJ1-4|.|.
CATSRDTTNEKLFF
TGTGCCACCAGTCGGGACACAACTAATGAAAAACTGTTTTTT
>TRBV7-2|TRBJ2-3|.|.
CASSLAALTDTQYF
TGTGCCAGCAGCTTAGCGGCCCTCACAGATACGCAGTATTTT
>TRBV9|TRBJ2-1|TRBD2|.
CASSPSGNTYNEQFF
TGTGCCAGCAGTCCTAGCGGGAACACATACAATGAGCAGTTCTTC
>TRBV5-4|TRBJ2-1|TRBD2|.
CASSPSGGYNEQFF
TGTGCCAGCAGCCCTAGCGGGGGATACAATGAGCAGTTCTTC
>TRBV2|TRBJ1-2|.|.
CASSEGGGPYGYTF
TGTGCCAGCAGTGAAGGGGGGGGGCCGTATGGCTACACCTTC
>TRBV30|TRBJ1-4|.|.
CASATYLNEKLFF
TGTGCCTCGGCGACATATCTTAATGAAAAACTGTTTTTT
>TRBV4-1|TRBJ2-1|TRBD2|.
CASSQAPGEGTTADEQFF
TGCGCCAGCAGCCAAGCCCCCGGGGAGGGGACTACAGCGGATGAGCAGTTCTTC
>TRBV10-3|TRBJ2-3|.|.
CATSRGLTDTQYF
TGTGCTACATCCCGGGGACTCACAGATACGCAGTATTTT
>TRBV24-1|TRBJ1-1|.|.
CATSDFGAYGAFF
TGTGCCACCAGTGATTTTGGTGCGTACGGAGCTTTCTTT
>TRBV5-1|TRBJ2-3|TRBD2|.
CASSREGYTDTQYF
TGCGCCAGCAGCCGGGAGGGTTACACAGATACGCAGTATTTT
>TRBV19|TRBJ2-1|.|.
CASNRRHSYNEQFF
TGTGCCAGTAATCGTCGACACTCCTACAATGAGCAGTTCTTC
>TRBV5-1|TRBJ1-6|.|.
CASSFSGSSASPLHF
TGCGCCAGCAGCTTTTCGGGGAGTTCGGCTTCACCCCTCCACTTT
>TRBV28|TRBJ1-5|.|.
CASSLGGGRQPQHF
TGTGCCAGCAGTTTAGGGGGGGGCCGTCAGCCCCAGCATTTT
>TRBV5-4|TRBJ1-6|TRBD1|.
CASSDDPGGLDSPLHF
TGTGCCAGCAGCGACGATCCAGGGGGCCTGGATTCACCCCTCCACTTT
>TRBV4-2|TRBJ2-1|.|.
CASSELPGSSFGEQFF
TGTGCCAGCAGCGAGCTACCGGGTTCATCATTCGGTGAGCAGTTCTTC
>TRBV5-4|TRBJ2-3|TRBD1|.
CASPDLRDREADTQYF
TGTGCCAGCCCCGACCTCCGGGACAGGGAGGCAGATACGCAGTATTTT
>TRBV7-6|TRBJ1-6|TRBD1|.
CASSSWTGDNSPLHF
TGTGCCAGCAGCTCCTGGACAGGGGACAATTCACCCCTCCACTTT
>TRBV28|TRBJ2-7|TRBD1|many
CASSSLPGTGLVISEQYF
TGTGCCAGCAGTTCCCTGCCAGGGACAGGGTTGGTAATATCCGAGCAGTACTTC
>TRBV3-1/TRBV3-2|TRBJ2-7|.|once
CASSQGPDSYEQYF
TGTGCCAGCAGCCAAGGGCCCGACTCCTACGAGCAGTACTTC
>TRBV29-1|TRBJ2-7|.|.
CSVGRSGYEQYF
TGCAGCGTTGGAAGGAGTGGGTACGAGCAGTACTTC
>TRBV30|TRBJ1-1|TRBD1|.
CAWVLKQGVRGAFF
TGTGCCTGGGTCCTAAAACAGGGGGTGCGAGGAGCTTTCTTT
>TRBV18|TRBJ2-3|TRBD2|.
CASSPRSLAGGKDTQYF
TGTGCCAGCTCACCGAGGTCGTTAGCGGGAGGGAAAGATACGCAGTATTTT
>TRBV6-5|TRBJ1-1|.|few
CASRAGWNTEAFF
TGTGCCAGTAGGGCAGGGTGGAACACTGAAGCTTTCTTT